Each of the 11 T cell receptor beta chains below was sequenced from the same sample in a study of blood T cell repertoires in COVID-19. TCRdb's copy holds only in-frame clones and misses some; the assay was immunoSEQ multiplex PCR. The sample includes approximately 50,000 clones, more than 90% seen only once; the top ten take approximately 4%. The sample comprised peripheral blood. The source of these receptors is a human donor in a cohort sampled during active COVID-19.

This chain connects TRBV10-3 to TRBJ2-6, with D uncertain. Looked up from germline, CDR1 is ENHRY and CDR2 is SYGVKD. V lost 0 bases, J lost 0 bases, and 12 bases lay in between. The CDR3 length is 18 residues. The CDR3 reads CAISESPNKYSGANVLTF. The CDR3 DNA reads TGTGCCATCAGTGAGTCTCCGAACAAATACTCTGGGGCCAACGTCCTGACTTTC.

This rearrangement joins TRBV5-6 to TRBJ2-7; TRBD1 might be the D (6 bases). The CDR3 totals 12 residues. V was trimmed by 6 bases and J by 4 bases, leaving 11 bases between them. Per the germline V gene, CDR1 is SGHDT and CDR2 is YYEEEE. CDR3 loop: CASKRTEYEQYF. The CDR3 DNA reads as TGTGCCAGCAAAAGGACAGAGTACGAGCAGTACTTC.

The chain employs TRBV10-3 and TRBJ2-7; D perhaps matches TRBD1 (6 bases). The germline CDR1 and CDR2 sequences are ENHRY and SYGVKD. V dropped 6 bases and J dropped 4 bases, with 10 bases sitting between them. This CDR3 has 12 amino acids. CDR3 sequence: CAISRGEYEQYF. Written as DNA, the CDR3 is TGTGCCATCAGCAGGGGAGAGTACGAGCAGTACTTC.

This clone was observed a handful of times. J is TRBJ2-7 and V is TRBV28; D not certain. The CDR3 is 10 residues long. Germline CDR1 and CDR2: MDHEN and SYDVKM. The V end was cut by 5 bases, the J end by 3 bases, with 2 bases between. As DNA, the CDR3 is TGTGCCAGCAGTCACTACGAGCAGTACTTC. It is translated as CASSHYEQYF.

The V gene is TRBV12-3 or TRBV12-4, the J gene TRBJ2-7; D perhaps matches TRBD1 (6 bases). Trimming pared 4 bases from V and 2 bases from J, leaving 9 bases between. This CDR3 is 13 amino acids long. The CDR3 bases are TGTGCCAGCAGTTCCGGACAGACCTACGAGCAGTACTTC. As protein: CASSSGQTYEQYF.

V and J are TRBV7-9 and TRBJ1-5; TRBD1 agrees at 8 bases. There are 19 residues in the CDR3. V gave up 1 base and J gave up 1 base; unmatched junction bases: 12. The germline gives CDR1 SEHNR, CDR2 FQNEAQ (reference sequence). In DNA, the CDR3 is TGTGCCAGCAGCTTAGATCTAACAGGGGGAAGAGTGAGCAATCAGCCCCAGCATTTT. Amino acids: CASSLDLTGGRVSNQPQHF.

This clone was detected only once. This chain uses TRBV10-3 with TRBJ2-7; 10 positions match TRBD1. CDR1 is ENHRY and CDR2 is SYGVKD in the germline V gene. V lost 10 bases, J lost 6 bases, and 9 bases stayed unmatched. This CDR3 contains 13 residues. In nucleotides, the CDR3 is TGTGCCAGCCAAGGGACAGGGGCTAGCGAGCAGTACTTC. It specifies CASQGTGASEQYF.

The genes are TRBV5-1 and TRBJ1-1, with TRBD1 identical over 9 bases. Germline V CDR1 and CDR2: SGHRS, YFSETQ. The CDR3 length is 14 residues. V shed 3 bases, J shed 5 bases, and the junction held 5 bases outside the gene matches. The CDR3 sequence is CASSWGQGGTEAFF. CDR3 sequence (DNA): TGCGCCAGCAGCTGGGGACAGGGAGGGACTGAAGCTTTCTTT.

The rearrangement uses TRBV2 and TRBJ2-5; 7 bases match TRBD2. The CDR3 length is 16 residues. V shed 4 bases, J shed 4 bases, and the junction held 12 bases outside the gene matches. Germline V lookup: CDR1 SNHLY, CDR2 FYNNEI. CDR3 nucleotides: TGTGCCAGCAGTGGATGGGGCGGGAGTGGGGGAGAGACCCAGTACTTC. This sequence encodes CASSGWGGSGGETQYF.

The chain couples TRBV7-2 to TRBJ2-7, with TRBD2 matching over 12 bases. In germline, CDR1 is SGHTA, CDR2 FQGNSA. This CDR3 spans 15 amino acids. With 2 bases clipped from V and 7 bases from J, the junction kept 6 bases outside the gene matches. CDR3 sequence reads: CASSLQGLAGWEQYF. In DNA form, the CDR3 reads TGTGCCAGCAGCTTACAAGGACTAGCGGGATGGGAGCAGTACTTC.

The chain carries TRBV18 and TRBJ2-5; D is ambiguous. Trimming cost V 2 bases and J 3 bases, with 7 bases left between them. Germline assignment: CDR1 KGHSH and CDR2 LQKENI. The CDR3 length is 13 residues. The DNA of the CDR3 is TGTGCCAGCTCACCATCAGAGGAAGAGACCCAGTACTTC. Translating gives CASSPSEEETQYF.